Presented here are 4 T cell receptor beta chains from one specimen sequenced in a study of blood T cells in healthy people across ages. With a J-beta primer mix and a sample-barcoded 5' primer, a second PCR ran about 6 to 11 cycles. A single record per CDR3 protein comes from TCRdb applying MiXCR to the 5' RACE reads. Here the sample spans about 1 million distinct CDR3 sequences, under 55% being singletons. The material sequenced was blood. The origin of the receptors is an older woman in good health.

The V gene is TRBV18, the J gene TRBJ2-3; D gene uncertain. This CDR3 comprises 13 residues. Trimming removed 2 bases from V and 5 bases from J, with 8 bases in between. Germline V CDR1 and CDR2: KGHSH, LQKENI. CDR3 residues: CASSPGWEDTQYF. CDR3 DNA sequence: TGTGCCAGCTCACCAGGGTGGGAAGATACGCAGTATTTT.

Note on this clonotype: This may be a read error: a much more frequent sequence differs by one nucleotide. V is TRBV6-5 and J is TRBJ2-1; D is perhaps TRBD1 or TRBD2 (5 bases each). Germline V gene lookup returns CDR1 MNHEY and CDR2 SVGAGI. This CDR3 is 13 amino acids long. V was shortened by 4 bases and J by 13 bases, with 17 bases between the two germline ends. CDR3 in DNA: TGTGCCAGCAGTTGGACCCCTCGTGGGACCCAGTTCTTC. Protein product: CASSWTPRGTQFF.

The CDR3 reads CAISDAGLGLYDEAFF. DNA of the CDR3: TGTGCCATCAGTGATGCCGGATTGGGACTATATGATGAAGCTTTCTTT. The chain combines TRBV10-3 with TRBJ1-1; a possible D gene is TRBD1 (5 bases). V lost 3 bases to trimming and J lost 7 bases, with 21 bases between them. The CDR3 is 16 residues long. CDR1 is ENHRY, CDR2 SYGVKD, per germline.

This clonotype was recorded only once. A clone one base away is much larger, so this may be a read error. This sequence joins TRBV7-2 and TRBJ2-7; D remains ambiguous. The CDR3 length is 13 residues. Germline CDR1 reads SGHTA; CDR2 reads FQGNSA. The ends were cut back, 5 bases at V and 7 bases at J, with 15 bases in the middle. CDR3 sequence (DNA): TGTGCCAGCAGCGAGAGGCTTGCCAATGAGCAGTACTTC. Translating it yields CASSERLANEQYF.